The 24 T cell receptor beta chains presented below share a single source sample, sequenced in a study of T cells in narcolepsy. TCRdb's table, derived via immunoSEQ multiplex PCR, lists solely in-frame clones and lacks some. This sample yields under 35,000 clones, of which more than 75% are seen a single time; approximately 0.89% belongs to the top ten. Sequences were obtained from memory (CD45RA-) CD4+ T cells from blood. The receptors were sampled from a human donor in good health.

This chain joins TRBV6-1 and TRBJ2-3; TRBD2 matches 7 bases. The germline V gene encodes CDR1 MNHNS and CDR2 SASEGT. V shed 6 bases, J shed 0 bases, and the junction held 6 bases outside the gene matches. This CDR3 contains 15 residues. CDR3 coding DNA: TGTGCCAGCAGAGCTAGCGGTACTAGCACAGATACGCAGTATTTT. Translated, it gives CASRASGTSTDTQYF.

This clone was seen just once. V and J are TRBV5-4 and TRBJ2-5; 8 positions match TRBD2. Germline V gene sequence: CDR1 SGHNT, CDR2 YYREEE (reference sequence). The CDR3 length is 14 residues. Unmatched junction bases numbered 6, after V lost 7 bases and J lost 1 base. The CDR3: CASFLRGGQETQYF. CDR3 bases: TGTGCCAGCTTTCTACGGGGGGGCCAAGAGACCCAGTACTTC.

The V gene is TRBV12-5, the J gene TRBJ2-1; perhaps TRBD1 as D (6 bases). This CDR3 comprises 14 residues. The germline gives CDR1 LGHNT, CDR2 FRNRAP. V dropped 1 base and J dropped 8 bases, with 12 bases sitting between them. In nucleotides, the CDR3 is TGTGCTAGTGGTTTGGGATCAGGGGTACATGAGCAGTTCTTC. Protein sequence: CASGLGSGVHEQFF. The full variable domain, rest sourced from reference TRBV12-5 and TRBJ2-1, is DARVTQTPRHKVTEMGQEVTMRCQPILGHNTVFWYRQTMMQGLELLAYFRNRAPLDDSGMPKDRFSAEMPDATLATLKIQPSEPRDSAVYFCASGLGSGVHEQFFGPGTRLTVL.

Here the CDR3 reads CASSKQLASSYNEQFF. The CDR3 nucleotides are TGTGCCAGTAGTAAACAGCTAGCTAGCTCCTACAATGAGCAGTTCTTC. This sequence joins TRBV19 and TRBJ2-1, with D possibly matching TRBD2 (5 bases). CDR3 size: 16 residues. The germline gives CDR1 LNHDA, CDR2 SQIVND (reference sequence). V was trimmed by 4 bases and J by 0 bases, leaving 13 bases between them.

The rearrangement uses TRBV7-2 and TRBJ1-5; tentatively, D is TRBD1 (5 bases). The germline gives CDR1 SGHTA, CDR2 FQGNSA. The CDR3 runs 13 residues. Trimming took 5 bases from V and 7 from J, leaving 12 bases between them. Here the CDR3 DNA reads TGTGCCAGCAGCCTGACCGACAGACAGCCCCAGCATTTT. Protein: CASSLTDRQPQHF.

The chain employs TRBV2 and TRBJ2-5; TRBD1 might be the D (6 bases). Germline assignment: CDR1 SNHLY and CDR2 FYNNEI. The V gene lost 3 bases and the J gene lost 5 bases, with 10 bases spanning the gap. There are 13 residues in the CDR3. The CDR3 protein is CASSEGAGETQYF. As DNA, the CDR3 is TGTGCCAGCAGTGAGGGGGCCGGGGAGACCCAGTACTTC.

This clone has a handful of counts. The chain is built from TRBV6-5 and TRBJ2-1; D unresolved. Trimming shortened V by 8 bases and J by 2 bases, and 13 bases separated the two germline ends. CDR1 is MNHEY and CDR2 is SVGAGI in the germline V gene. CDR3 size: 14 residues. The chain's CDR3 is CASFGSPPYNEQFF. The CDR3 DNA follows: TGTGCCAGCTTCGGTTCCCCTCCCTACAATGAGCAGTTCTTC.

CDR3: CASSLVWGAENEQFF. CDR3 sequence (DNA): TGCGCCAGCAGCTTGGTTTGGGGCGCAGAAAATGAGCAGTTCTTC. The chain carries TRBV5-1 and TRBJ2-1, with a possible D match to TRBD1 (5 bases). Deletions cut 0 bases from V and 7 bases from J, with 14 bases between. The V gene's germline CDR1 is SGHRS and CDR2 YFSETQ. CDR3 length equals 15 residues.

This clone was found a few times. The CDR3 coding sequence is TGTGCCAGAAGCTTGATGACGAACACTGAAGCTTTCTTT. Encoded protein: CARSLMTNTEAFF. The chain combines TRBV5-3 with TRBJ1-1; D uncertain. TRBV5-3 is given ORF status, its function remaining uncertain. CDR3 length: 13 amino acids. The V gene lost 1 base and the J gene lost 1 base, with 5 bases spanning the gap.

This clone was observed once. The chain is built from TRBV14 and TRBJ2-1; D not resolved. CDR3 length equals 14 residues. Germline CDR1 and CDR2: SGHDN and FVKESK. Trimming took off 3 bases at V and 8 bases at J, with 14 bases between the two ends. This CDR3 is CASSQGSRKDEQFF. CDR3 sequence (DNA): TGTGCCAGCAGCCAGGGGTCGAGAAAGGATGAGCAGTTCTTC.

J is TRBJ2-5 and V is TRBV7-9; D ambiguous. Germline V gene sequence: CDR1 SEHNR, CDR2 FQNEAQ (reference sequence). This CDR3 contains 12 residues. The ends were cut back, 4 bases at V and 4 bases at J, with 7 bases in the middle. Written as DNA, the CDR3 is TGTGCCAGCAGCTCCTCGCGAGAGACCCAGTACTTC. As protein: CASSSSRETQYF.

The CDR3 reads CASSLVASGVYEQYF. In nucleotides, the CDR3 is TGTGCCAGCAGTCTCGTGGCTAGCGGGGTCTACGAGCAGTACTTC. The V call is TRBV6-4, the J call TRBJ2-5, with TRBD2 identical over 9 bases. The end of the DNA fits TRBJ2-7 better, so the J call may be wrong. Germline CDR1 and CDR2: MRHNA and SNTAGT. The CDR3 sequence is 15 residues long.

This clone was seen only a few times. This rearrangement joins TRBV19 to TRBJ1-5, with 9 bases aligning to TRBD1. The CDR3 is made up of 17 amino acids. The ends lost 7 bases at V and 3 bases at J; junction bases unmatched: 13. Germline values: CDR1 LNHDA, CDR2 SQIVND (reference sequence). The CDR3 is CASTFLGGQGTNQPQHF. The CDR3 nucleotides are TGTGCCAGTACCTTCCTGGGCGGACAGGGGACCAATCAGCCCCAGCATTTT.

The chain has TRBV9 and TRBJ1-6; D is unclear. CDR1 and CDR2 from the germline V gene are SGDLS and YYNGEE. Trimming shortened V by 2 bases and J by 6 bases, and 18 bases separated the two germline ends. This CDR3 is 17 amino acids long. The CDR3 sequence: CASSVDGGNKFNSPLHF. CDR3 coding DNA: TGTGCCAGCAGCGTGGACGGAGGGAACAAATTTAATTCACCCCTCCACTTT.

The chain links TRBV7-3 to TRBJ1-2; TRBD1 matches 8 bases. Germline CDR1 reads SGHTA; CDR2 reads FQGTGA. This CDR3 has 13 amino acids. The trim removed 5 bases at V and 9 bases at J, leaving 8 bases unmatched. This CDR3 is CASSRGQGASYTF. The CDR3, as DNA: TGTGCCAGCAGCCGAGGACAGGGTGCGAGCTACACCTTC.

V and J are TRBV10-2 and TRBJ1-1; D is unclear. The germline V gene has CDR1 WSHSY and CDR2 SAAADI. There are 14 residues in the CDR3. Trimming stripped 8 bases from V and 0 bases from J, with 13 bases between. The DNA for the CDR3 is TGCGCCAGCGACCGGACGGGCATGAACACTGAAGCTTTCTTT. It encodes CASDRTGMNTEAFF.

The chain links TRBV7-8 to TRBJ2-6, with D maybe TRBD2 (6 bases). The germline V and J ends were trimmed by 5 bases and 2 bases, with 10 bases remaining between them. This CDR3 region has 15 residues. The V gene's germline CDR1 is SGHVS and CDR2 FQNEAQ. The CDR3 loop is CASSQSGAGANVLTF. The CDR3 DNA reads as TGTGCCAGCAGCCAATCGGGAGCTGGGGCCAACGTCCTGACTTTC.

The CDR3 protein is CASSWMTAGPYNEQFF. The DNA of the CDR3 is TGCGCCAGCAGCTGGATGACAGCCGGACCCTACAATGAGCAGTTCTTC. The chain is built from TRBV5-1 and TRBJ2-1, with TRBD1 as a possible D gene (5 bases). The CDR3 has 16 amino acids. Germline CDR1 and CDR2: SGHRS and YFSETQ. V was pared by 3 bases and J by 2 bases, with 15 bases between.

The genes are TRBV10-1 and TRBJ1-3; 7 bases map to TRBD1. The CDR3 has 14 residues. Germline values: CDR1 WNHNN, CDR2 SYGVQD (reference sequence). V was clipped by 8 bases and J by 2 bases; unmatched bases: 6. The DNA of the CDR3 is TGCGCCAGCTTAAACACAGGGGCTGGAAACACCATATATTTT. Translated, it gives CASLNTGAGNTIYF.

The V and J genes are TRBV7-9 and TRBJ1-1, with D possibly being TRBD1 (6 bases). This CDR3 is built from 13 residues. Germline loops: CDR1 SEHNR, CDR2 FQNEAQ (reference sequence). With 1 base removed from V and 9 bases from J, the gap between germline ends came to 12 bases. CDR3 protein: CASSLDRASQAFF. DNA of the CDR3: TGTGCCAGCAGCTTAGACAGGGCAAGTCAAGCTTTCTTT.

The chain employs TRBV29-1 and TRBJ2-7, with 7 nucleotides matching TRBD1. Germline V gives CDR1 SQVTM, CDR2 ANQGSEA. V gave up 7 bases and J gave up 2 bases; unmatched junction bases: 8. This CDR3 has 13 amino acids. DNA for the CDR3: TGCAGCGCAAAGGACAGGCTGACCTACGAGCAGTACTTC. Protein sequence: CSAKDRLTYEQYF.

The chain combines TRBV27 with TRBJ1-1; unclear D gene. Trimming removed 7 bases from V and 1 base from J, with 19 bases in between. The CDR3 length is 16 residues. The V gene's germline CDR1 is MNHEY and CDR2 SMNVEV (reference sequence). The CDR3 region has the DNA TGTGCCAGCATCCTCTCGGAGGGCCGGAAGAACACTGAAGCTTTCTTT. Translated, it gives CASILSEGRKNTEAFF.

CDR3 residues: CASNDVRTGNTYEQYF. The CDR3 DNA follows: TGTGCCAGCAACGACGTCAGGACAGGGAATACCTACGAGCAGTACTTC. The chain employs TRBV27 and TRBJ2-7, with 8 bases fitting TRBD1. In germline, CDR1 is MNHEY, CDR2 SMNVEV (reference sequence). This CDR3 comprises 16 residues. V was pared by 7 bases and J by 2 bases, with 13 bases of the junction left unmatched.

The chain links TRBV7-3 to TRBJ1-5; no firm D call. The V end was cut by 2 bases, the J end by 4 bases, with 6 bases between. The CDR3 is 13 amino acids. The germline gives CDR1 SGHTA, CDR2 FQGTGA. DNA of the CDR3: TGTGCCAGCAGCTTAGGACCAAATCAGCCCCAGCATTTT. It specifies CASSLGPNQPQHF. Based on the CDR3 plus reference TRBV7-3 and TRBJ1-5, the full variable domain is GAGVSQTPSNKVTEKGKYVELRCDPISGHTALYWYRQSLGQGPEFLIYFQGTGAADDSGLPNDRFFAVRPEGSVSTLKIQRTERGDSAVYLCASSLGPNQPQHFGDGTRLSIL.